The rows below give T cell receptor beta chains drawn from one sample of a study of CD8 T cells in Susac syndrome. Using its own MiXCR run on the immunoSEQ multiplex PCR reads, TCRdb lists one record per CDR3 protein. This table holds about 160,000 distinct CDR3 sequences, roughly nine tenths found once. The material sequenced was CD4+ T cells from PBMCs. The receptors stem from a human donor in good health. CDR3s include the opening cysteine and the closing phenylalanine or tryptophan. D genes are given only for firm matches. Clone size is not always given. Where it is, it says once, few, many or a class for expanded clones.

V gene,J gene,clone size,D gene,CDR3 protein,CDR3 DNA
TRBV3-1,TRBJ1-1,-,-,CASSPVLSDTEAFF,TGTGCCAGCAGCCCCGTACTGTCAGACACTGAAGCTTTCTTT
TRBV29-1,TRBJ1-2,-,-,CSVAMAAGYGYTF,TGCAGCGTTGCAATGGCAGCGGGCTATGGCTACACCTTC
TRBV24-1,TRBJ2-3,once,TRBD1,CATSVQGEDTQYF,TGTGCCACCAGTGTTCAGGGGGAAGATACGCAGTATTTT
TRBV12-3/TRBV12-4,TRBJ2-6,few,-,CASSPTGSGANVLTF,TGTGCCAGCAGCCCCACAGGCTCTGGGGCCAACGTCCTGACTTTC
TRBV20-1,TRBJ2-7,-,-,CSAQGVANSYEQYF,TGCAGTGCCCAAGGAGTGGCCAACTCCTACGAGCAGTACTTC
TRBV12-3/TRBV12-4,TRBJ1-5,-,-,CASSFNMNQPQHF,TGTGCCAGCAGTTTCAACATGAATCAGCCCCAGCATTTT
TRBV5-1,TRBJ2-5,-,-,CASSEEKGTQYF,TGCGCCAGCAGTGAGGAGAAAGGGACCCAGTACTTC
TRBV7-9,TRBJ2-2,once,-,CASSREMNTGELFF,TGTGCCAGCAGCCGGGAGATGAACACCGGGGAGCTGTTTTTT
TRBV6-2/TRBV6-3,TRBJ1-1,once,-,CASKRGNTEAFF,TGTGCCAGCAAGAGGGGGAACACTGAAGCTTTCTTT
TRBV11-1,TRBJ2-5,few,TRBD1,CASSARQGPKETQYF,TGTGCCAGCAGCGCCCGACAGGGGCCAAAAGAGACCCAGTACTTC
TRBV20-1,TRBJ2-1,-,-,CSARGLALYNEQFF,TGCAGTGCTAGAGGTCTAGCCCTCTACAATGAGCAGTTCTTC
TRBV7-2,TRBJ2-2,-,-,CASSQGASGELFF,TGTGCCAGCAGCCAAGGGGCCAGCGGGGAGCTGTTTTTT
TRBV3-1,TRBJ1-2,-,-,CASSYGQRQYGYTF,TGTGCCAGCAGCTACGGACAGAGACAGTATGGCTACACCTTC
TRBV10-1,TRBJ2-7,-,TRBD1,CASSVQGAGEQYF,TGCGCCAGCAGTGTACAGGGGGCGGGCGAGCAGTACTTC
TRBV6-2/TRBV6-3,TRBJ1-1,once,-,CASSYTRLNTEAFF,TGTGCCAGCAGTTATACCAGACTGAACACTGAAGCTTTCTTT
TRBV15,TRBJ2-3,-,TRBD2,CATSRRGGGTDTQYF,TGTGCCACCAGCAGGCGGGGGGGCGGCACAGATACGCAGTATTTT
TRBV7-2,TRBJ1-1,-,TRBD1,CASSLERGLGAFF,TGTGCCAGCAGCTTAGAAAGGGGGCTTGGAGCTTTCTTT
TRBV18,TRBJ1-2,few,TRBD1,CASSPRGDSYGYTF,TGTGCCAGCTCACCTCGAGGGGACAGCTATGGCTACACCTTC
TRBV7-9,TRBJ2-5,-,-,CASSIGQFEETQYF,TGTGCCAGCAGCATCGGACAGTTCGAAGAGACCCAGTACTTC
TRBV7-8,TRBJ2-5,few,TRBD2,CASSLVASGGWETQYF,TGTGCCAGCAGCTTAGTGGCTAGCGGGGGCTGGGAGACCCAGTACTTC
TRBV7-9,TRBJ2-3,-,-,CASSSMDGATDTQYF,TGTGCCAGCAGCTCCATGGACGGCGCCACAGATACGCAGTATTTT
TRBV7-6,TRBJ2-3,few,TRBD2,CASSPRGGSDTQYF,TGTGCCAGCAGCCCCCGGGGGGGCTCAGATACGCAGTATTTT
TRBV6-5,TRBJ2-1,-,TRBD1,CASSYSPPTGVYNEQFF,TGTGCCAGCAGTTACTCCCCCCCGACAGGGGTGTACAATGAGCAGTTCTTC
TRBV20-1,TRBJ2-6,-,-,CSARDFQGGWANVLTF,TGCAGTGCTAGAGATTTTCAGGGGGGCTGGGCCAACGTCCTGACTTTC
TRBV6-2/TRBV6-3,TRBJ2-7,-,TRBD2,CASSSPRLGLAGGEQYF,TGTGCCAGCAGTTCCCCAAGACTCGGACTAGCGGGAGGTGAGCAGTACTTC
TRBV3-1,TRBJ2-3,-,TRBD2,CASSQDLRRGGTDTQYF,TGTGCCAGCAGCCAAGATCTACGGCGGGGGGGCACAGATACGCAGTATTTT
TRBV7-8,TRBJ1-2,-,-,CASSLVAENYGYTF,TGTGCCAGCAGCTTAGTAGCCGAGAACTATGGCTACACCTTC
TRBV19,TRBJ1-6,-,-,CASSLYSGTRNSPLHF,TGTGCCAGTAGTCTATACTCCGGGACTCGAAATTCACCCCTCCACTTT
TRBV4-1,TRBJ2-4,-,TRBD1,CASSPTGPLAKNIQYF,TGCGCCAGCAGCCCGACAGGGCCGCTAGCCAAAAACATTCAGTACTTC
TRBV4-3,TRBJ2-4,-,-,CASSHGRNLNKNIQYF,TGCGCCAGCAGCCACGGGAGAAACCTCAACAAAAACATTCAGTACTTC
TRBV12-3/TRBV12-4,TRBJ2-2,-,TRBD1,CASSSDRAPNTGELFF,TGTGCCAGCAGCTCCGACAGGGCCCCTAACACCGGGGAGCTGTTTTTT
TRBV2,TRBJ2-5,-,TRBD2,CALREGGEETQYF,TGTGCCCTCCGGGAGGGGGGGGAAGAGACCCAGTACTTC
TRBV10-3,TRBJ2-5,-,-,CAISDLQETQYF,TGTGCCATCAGTGACCTCCAAGAGACCCAGTACTTC
TRBV7-2,TRBJ1-4,-,TRBD1,CASSAQGENEKLFF,TGTGCCAGCAGCGCACAGGGGGAGAATGAAAAACTGTTTTTT
TRBV7-9,TRBJ2-1,-,TRBD2,CASSDRLARSSYNEQFF,TGTGCCAGCAGCGATAGACTAGCGCGGAGCTCCTACAATGAGCAGTTCTTC
TRBV19,TRBJ1-6,-,-,CASSYRPGTGNSPLHF,TGTGCCAGTAGTTACCGTCCCGGGACGGGCAATTCACCCCTCCACTTT
TRBV19,TRBJ2-1,-,TRBD2,CASKTSGRVWNEQFF,TGTGCCAGTAAAACTAGCGGGAGAGTCTGGAATGAGCAGTTCTTC
TRBV4-3,TRBJ1-3,-,TRBD1,CASSLPTGAGNTIYF,TGCGCCAGCAGCCTCCCAACAGGGGCTGGAAACACCATATATTTT
TRBV6-1,TRBJ2-1,-,-,CASSEGDYEQFF,TGTGCCAGCAGTGAAGGGGACTATGAGCAGTTCTTC
TRBV3-1,TRBJ2-3,-,-,CASSPGTRETQYF,TGTGCCAGCAGCCCCGGGACGCGGGAAACGCAGTATTTT
TRBV28,TRBJ2-1,-,-,CASSLLLLEQFF,TGTGCCAGCAGTTTATTGCTGCTTGAGCAGTTCTTC
TRBV6-1,TRBJ1-5,-,-,CASSVQGASQPQHF,TGTGCCAGCAGTGTACAGGGAGCAAGCCAGCCCCAGCATTTT
TRBV19,TRBJ2-7,-,-,CASSISRFDEQYF,TGTGCCAGTAGTATCAGCAGGTTCGACGAGCAGTACTTC
TRBV5-1,TRBJ2-5,-,-,CASSRTGREETQYF,TGCGCCAGCAGCCGGACAGGGAGGGAAGAGACCCAGTACTTC
TRBV10-2,TRBJ1-2,-,-,CASSESPGNGYTF,TGCGCCAGCAGTGAGTCCCCCGGGAATGGCTACACCTTC
TRBV3-1,TRBJ1-5,-,-,CASSQGGVEQPQHF,TGTGCCAGCAGCCAAGGGGGCGTGGAGCAGCCCCAGCATTTT
TRBV15,TRBJ2-3,-,-,CATSRGAGVLADTQYF,TGTGCCACCAGCAGAGGGGCCGGGGTTCTGGCAGATACGCAGTATTTT
TRBV6-2/TRBV6-3,TRBJ1-5,-,TRBD1,CASRPPGQGSPQHF,TGTGCCAGCAGGCCTCCGGGACAGGGAAGCCCCCAGCATTTT
TRBV20-1,TRBJ1-2,once,TRBD1,CSAHRDRVGYGYTF,TGCAGTGCTCACCGGGACAGGGTGGGCTATGGCTACACCTTC
TRBV3-1,TRBJ2-1,-,TRBD2,CASTGGAGGLYNEQFF,TGTGCCAGCACCGGAGGAGCGGGAGGGCTCTACAATGAGCAGTTCTTC
TRBV20-1,TRBJ1-3,-,-,CSAVQGYSGNTIYF,TGCAGTGCTGTCCAAGGTTATTCTGGAAACACCATATATTTT
TRBV11-2,TRBJ1-5,-,-,CASSLDPLKWPQHF,TGTGCCAGCAGCTTAGACCCTCTGAAGTGGCCCCAGCATTTT
TRBV10-3,TRBJ2-7,-,-,CAISESTSPVEQYF,TGTGCCATCAGTGAGTCTACTAGCCCTGTCGAGCAGTACTTC
TRBV12-3/TRBV12-4,TRBJ2-5,-,-,CASSLKNAETQYF,TGTGCCAGCAGTTTAAAAAACGCGGAGACCCAGTACTTC
TRBV5-1,TRBJ1-2,-,-,CASSLEAGMGGYTF,TGCGCCAGCAGCTTGGAAGCAGGGATGGGGGGCTACACCTTC
TRBV21-1,TRBJ2-2,once,-,CASWGRVNTGELFF,TGTGCCAGCTGGGGCAGGGTAAACACCGGGGAGCTGTTTTTT
TRBV4-1,TRBJ1-5,-,-,CASSQEMGPQPQHF,TGCGCCAGCAGCCAAGAAATGGGGCCTCAGCCCCAGCATTTT
TRBV3-1,TRBJ1-1,-,TRBD1,CASSQVNRGTEAFF,TGTGCCAGCAGCCAAGTTAACAGGGGCACTGAAGCTTTCTTT
TRBV20-1,TRBJ2-1,-,TRBD2,CSARLLAGGSEGNEQFF,TGCAGTGCTAGGCTACTAGCGGGAGGGAGCGAAGGTAATGAGCAGTTCTTC
TRBV11-2,TRBJ2-7,few,-,CASSPQAGVEQYF,TGTGCCAGCAGCCCACAGGCCGGGGTCGAGCAGTACTTC